These 23 T cell receptor beta chains were sequenced from one sample in a study of human T cells and chemical hapten exposure. Time point indicated: pre-sensitization, week 0. Regarding treatment: therapeutic diphenylcyclopropenone sensitization with weekly scalp DPC. TCRdb redid the calling of the RACE reads with MiXCR, one entry per CDR3 protein. The sample has about 98,000 distinct CDR3 sequences; more than 10% are singletons. The source was whole blood, collected in connection with sensitization to the hapten diphenylcyclopropenone (DPC). The receptors derive from a woman between 55 and 75 years old with alopecia areata. Some clones in this sample may be carry-over from other donors' samples.

The V and J genes are TRBV30 and TRBJ2-7; D is undetermined. Germline lookup yields CDR1 GTSNPN and CDR2 SVGIG (reference sequence). V lost 4 bases, J lost 0 bases, and 4 bases lay in between. The CDR3 is 11 amino acids. Here the CDR3 reads CAWTDSYEQYF. The CDR3 nucleotides read TGTGCCTGGACCGACTCCTACGAGCAGTACTTC. Full variable domain (remainder filled in from reference TRBV30 and TRBJ2-7): SQTIHQWPATLVQPVGSPLSLECTVEGTSNPNLYWYRQAAGRGLQLLFYSVGIGQISSEVPQNLSASRPQDRQFILSSKKLLLSDSGFYLCAWTDSYEQYFGPGTRLTVT.

This clonotype was detected a few times. The chain couples TRBV20-1 to TRBJ2-5, with D perhaps given as TRBD1 or TRBD2 (5 bases each). Trimming took off 5 bases at V and 4 bases at J, with 11 bases between the two ends. This CDR3 comprises 12 residues. Germline values: CDR1 DFQATT, CDR2 SNEGSKA (reference sequence). CDR3 bases: TGCAGTGCTTTCCGGGGCCCAGAGACCCAGTACTTC. This translates into CSAFRGPETQYF.

This clonotype was observed a few times. J is TRBJ1-4 and V is TRBV4-1; no definite D call. V was cut by 0 bases and J by 11 bases, with 16 bases left in between. This CDR3 spans 15 amino acids. Germline V gives CDR1 MGHRA, CDR2 YSYEKL. The CDR3 sequence is CASSQDSEGGLKLFF. CDR3 coding DNA: TGCGCCAGCAGCCAAGATAGTGAAGGAGGGCTTAAACTGTTTTTT.

This clonotype was found many times. This chain uses TRBV19 with TRBJ2-3; D possibly uses TRBD1 or TRBD2 (5 bases each). This CDR3 has 14 residues. V was pared by 2 bases and J by 6 bases, with 12 bases between. CDR1 LNHDA and CDR2 SQIVND come from the germline V gene (reference sequence). CDR3 bases: TGTGCCAGTAGTATACAGGGCGGGTTTGATACGCAGTATTTT. Residues: CASSIQGGFDTQYF.

The V call is TRBV7-9, the J call TRBJ2-3; 7 bases are shared with TRBD1. Germline loops: CDR1 SEHNR, CDR2 FQNEAQ (reference sequence). The CDR3 contains 13 residues. V was pared by 7 bases and J by 4 bases, with 5 bases of the junction left unmatched. CDR3 in DNA: TGTGCCAGCAACTACAGGGGCGCAGATACGCAGTATTTT. As protein: CASNYRGADTQYF.

This clonotype was picked up a small number of times. V gene TRBV9 combines with J gene TRBJ1-3; D is unclear. CDR1 SGDLS and CDR2 YYNGEE come from the germline V gene. Trimming stripped 1 base from V and 4 bases from J, with 6 bases between. The CDR3 sequence is 13 residues long. The DNA of the CDR3 is TGTGCCAGCAGCGTACTTGCCGGAAACACCATATATTTT. It codes for CASSVLAGNTIYF.

This clonotype was counted only a few times. The V gene is TRBV10-3, the J gene TRBJ1-5; tentatively, D is TRBD1 (6 bases). V was clipped by 9 bases and J by 3 bases, with 15 bases between them. This CDR3 spans 14 amino acids. Germline-derived CDR1 and CDR2 are ENHRY and SYGVKD. The CDR3 reads CAIGGSGPNQPQHF. CDR3 sequence (DNA): TGTGCCATAGGGGGGTCCGGCCCCAATCAGCCCCAGCATTTT.

In this sample, this clonotype turned up many times. The chain carries TRBV30 and TRBJ1-5; 9 bases are a match to TRBD1. CDR3 length: 13 residues. In germline, CDR1 is GTSNPN, CDR2 SVGIG (reference sequence). With V trimmed by 6 bases and J by 3 bases, 3 bases remained unmatched. Here the CDR3 DNA reads TGTGCCTGCGGGACAGGGTACAATCAGCCCCAGCATTTT. Encoded protein: CACGTGYNQPQHF.

This clonotype appeared many times. J is TRBJ1-1 and V is TRBV4-2; no definite D call. The CDR3 loop spans 15 amino acids. Trimming cost V 2 bases and J 1 base, with 11 bases left between them. The germline CDR1 and CDR2 sequences are LGHNA and YNFKEQ. This chain's CDR3 is CASSQRYGPNTEAFF. CDR3 sequence (DNA): TGTGCCAGCAGCCAACGCTACGGGCCGAACACTGAAGCTTTCTTT.

The rearrangement links TRBV12-3 or TRBV12-4 to TRBJ1-1, with D unclear. The length of the CDR3 is 14 residues. The V and J ends lost 3 bases and 5 bases respectively, with 13 bases between them. The CDR3 region has the DNA TGTGCCAGCAGTTTTTGGCAAGGAGGGACTGAAGCTTTCTTT. Translated: CASSFWQGGTEAFF.

This clonotype appeared many times. The V and J genes are TRBV6-5 and TRBJ2-1, with 8 bases fitting TRBD1. The V gene's germline CDR1 is MNHEY and CDR2 SVGAGI. With 10 bases clipped from V and 6 bases from J, the junction kept 14 bases outside the gene matches. The CDR3 is made up of 15 amino acids. The CDR3 sequence: CATTFWTGISNEQFF. The CDR3 nucleotides read TGTGCCACCACATTTTGGACAGGGATTTCCAATGAGCAGTTCTTC.

This clonotype has just a few counts. This chain joins TRBV11-2 and TRBJ2-4; D may correspond to TRBD1 or TRBD2 (6 bases each). The V end was cut by 0 bases, the J end by 8 bases, with 8 bases between. The CDR3 runs to 13 residues. Germline CDR1 reads SGHAT; CDR2 reads FQNNGV. CDR3 region: CASSLDRGDIQYF. CDR3 bases: TGTGCCAGCAGCTTAGATAGGGGGGACATTCAGTACTTC. The full variable domain, its missing parts supplied by reference TRBV11-2 and TRBJ2-4, is EAGVAQSPRYKIIEKRQSVAFWCNPISGHATLYWYQQILGQGPKLLIQFQNNGVVDDSQLPKDRFSAERLKGVDSTLKIQPAKLEDSAVYLCASSLDRGDIQYFGAGTRLSVL.

The J gene is TRBJ2-3, the V gene TRBV10-1, with D hard to call. Germline CDR1 reads WNHNN; CDR2 reads SYGVQD (reference sequence). Trimming stripped 2 bases from V and 4 bases from J, with 13 bases between. The CDR3 runs 15 residues. This chain's CDR3 is CASSELGQRADTQYF. The CDR3 bases are TGCGCCAGCAGTGAGCTCGGCCAGCGAGCAGATACGCAGTATTTT.

This clonotype was counted ten times or more. The chain joins TRBV19 to TRBJ2-5; tentatively, D is TRBD1 (6 bases). Germline CDR1 is LNHDA and CDR2 is SQIVND (reference sequence). Deletions cut 10 bases from V and 5 bases from J, with 11 bases between. The CDR3 length is 11 residues. This CDR3 is CATAQGETQYF. The CDR3 DNA sequence: TGTGCCACCGCCCAGGGGGAGACCCAGTACTTC.

The chain combines TRBV27 with TRBJ2-1; no clear D gene. Germline V gene sequence: CDR1 MNHEY, CDR2 SMNVEV (reference sequence). V lost 4 bases and J 6 bases, leaving 13 bases between the germline ends. The length of the CDR3 is 14 residues. CDR3 DNA: TGTGCCAGCAGTTCGGCCCGGGTTTTCAATGAGCAGTTCTTC. Translating gives CASSSARVFNEQFF.

This clonotype was observed a handful of times. This chain joins TRBV9 and TRBJ2-2; D gene unclear. Germline CDR1 and CDR2: SGDLS and YYNGEE. With 1 base removed from V and 3 bases from J, the gap between germline ends came to 7 bases. This CDR3 has 14 residues. The CDR3 bases are TGTGCCAGCAGCGTACAGAGTGACACCGGGGAGCTGTTTTTT. It yields the protein CASSVQSDTGELFF.

The J gene is TRBJ2-3, the V gene TRBV7-6; 10 bases align to TRBD2. The V segment lost 4 bases and the J segment 2 bases; nucleotides outside the gene matches: 6. The CDR3 extends over 16 amino acids. In germline, CDR1 is SGHVS, CDR2 FNYEAQ. CDR3 amino acids: CASSYTSGEITDTQYF. The CDR3 DNA reads as TGTGCCAGCAGCTATACTAGCGGGGAAATCACAGATACGCAGTATTTT.

This clonotype was detected many times. The chain uses TRBV6-1 and TRBJ1-1; 7 bases agree with TRBD1. Germline V gene data show CDR1 as MNHNS and CDR2 as SASEGT. The V and J ends lost 7 bases and 1 base, in that order; junction bases with no gene match: 3. CDR3 length: 13 amino acids. CDR3 protein: CASKGQPNTEAFF. CDR3 DNA: TGTGCCAGCAAGGGACAGCCGAACACTGAAGCTTTCTTT.

This clonotype was seen repeatedly, ten times or more. The chain employs TRBV4-1 and TRBJ2-7; D gene unclear. The V end was cut by 0 bases, the J end by 4 bases, with 7 bases between. CDR3 length: 13 amino acids. Germline lookup yields CDR1 MGHRA and CDR2 YSYEKL. As DNA, the CDR3 is TGCGCCAGCAGCCAAGAAGTTACGTACGAGCAGTACTTC. Protein product: CASSQEVTYEQYF.

This clonotype was counted only a few times. The V call is TRBV7-8, the J call TRBJ1-3, with 8 bases that match TRBD1. This CDR3 has 18 residues. With 3 bases clipped from V and 4 bases from J, the junction kept 14 bases outside the gene matches. Germline-derived CDR1 and CDR2 are SGHVS and FQNEAQ. CDR3: CASSFWGLQGAEGNTIYF. CDR3 bases: TGTGCCAGCAGCTTTTGGGGACTGCAGGGGGCCGAAGGAAACACCATATATTTT.

At least ten counts were recorded for this clonotype. The chain recombines TRBV7-2 with TRBJ2-7; 7 nucleotides line up with TRBD2. V lost 5 bases, J lost 8 bases, and 6 bases stayed unmatched. Germline V gene data show CDR1 as SGHTA and CDR2 as FQGNSA. The CDR3 is made up of 12 amino acids. The CDR3 sequence is CASSPTREQQYF. The CDR3 DNA follows: TGTGCCAGCAGCCCAACGCGGGAGCAGCAGTACTTC.

The rearrangement links TRBV20-1 to TRBJ2-2; 8 bases are a match to TRBD2. CDR1 and CDR2 (germline): DFQATT, SNEGSKA (reference sequence). The CDR3 is made up of 16 amino acids. Trimming cost V 3 bases and J 2 bases; bases outside gene matches: 8. The CDR3 region is CSASDTSGANTGELFF. CDR3 in DNA: TGCAGTGCTAGTGATACTAGCGGAGCTAACACCGGGGAGCTGTTTTTT.

This rearrangement joins TRBV2 to TRBJ2-6, with 7 positions matching TRBD1. CDR1 and CDR2 from the germline V gene are SNHLY and FYNNEI. Germline trimming cut 4 bases from V and 2 bases from J; bases unmatched to any gene: 8. This CDR3 comprises 17 residues. CDR3 sequence reads: CASSVRTGLTGANVLTF. As DNA, the CDR3 is TGTGCCAGCAGTGTCCGGACAGGTCTAACTGGGGCCAACGTCCTGACTTTC.